These T cell receptor beta chains were read from a single sample in a study of T cell responses to AZD1222 COVID-19 vaccine. The table came from immunoSEQ multiplex PCR; TCRdb's copy has only in-frame clones and leaves some out. The repertoire holds 150,000 to 200,000 clones, with approximately 93% as singletons. The starting material was peripheral blood, obtained 28 days after the second AZD1222 dose. These receptors were taken from an adult who received the AZD1222 COVID-19 vaccine. Each CDR3 is given without its conserved first and last residue. Each record gives: CDR3 protein, V gene.

ASSRTAQETQY | TRBV11-2
AWSSQGQPQH | TRBV30
SAIGGNPYEQY | TRBV29-1
ASSISFYTANQPQH | TRBV19
ATSDLSGSNQPQH | TRBV24-1
ASSLVRLQLSYNEQF | TRBV7-9
ASRAGRYETQY | TRBV6-5
ASSPGGTQPQH | TRBV18
ASSPLPVDRGNGYT | TRBV18
ASSPETNTEAF | TRBV3-1/TRBV3-2
ASSLGAGVFNEQF | TRBV7-9
ASRPYSARGDSYEQY | TRBV11-2
ASSYSTSGSYEQY | TRBV6-5
ASSSFPGAGLYEQY | TRBV11-2
ATSEFMGQGDHEQY | TRBV24-1
ASSQTRQGGDGYT | TRBV5-4
ASSQVKAAGNEQF | TRBV6-6
AWGKPTWAAPSNQPQH | TRBV30
ASSPDPTGSYEQY | TRBV18
ASSDQGGGDYGYT | TRBV2
ASSLVGPGGTEAF | TRBV7-2
ASRTQGVLNSPLH | TRBV6-5
ASSPRRSLNTEAF | TRBV6-5
ASSDQRGDTQY | TRBV6-4
ASSMGQNYGYT | TRBV11-2
ASSPTGGTYGYT | TRBV7-9
ASTPGQGKNTIY | TRBV6-5
ASIQGGPNTEAF | TRBV4-2
ASSPQGGYNQPQH | TRBV4-2
AWSYRSSGNTIY | TRBV30
ASNSRTSGGGEQY | TRBV7-2
ASSLRASGANVLT | TRBV3-1/TRBV3-2
ASSHTGITEAF | TRBV12-3/TRBV12-4
ASSLDVAGNTIY | TRBV7-2
ASSHGPGGSYNSPLH | TRBV5-1